The rows below give T cell receptor beta chains drawn from one sample of a study of cytomegalovirus exposure and HLA in healthy donors. Profiled with immunoSEQ multiplex PCR; TCRdb holds only in-frame clones, not every one. The sample comprises about 190,000 clones, 65% to 75% of which are singletons, and 4.5% to 5.5% rests with the top ten. Material: PBMCs. Receptors were obtained from a man aged 30-40 years in good health and CMV-seropositive. The CDR3 runs from the conserved cysteine through the conserved F or W. A D gene is named only where the DNA matches it firmly. Where a row states a size, it is once, few, many or the class of an expanded clone; other rows omit it.

j_gene	abundance	d_gene	v_gene	CDR3nt	CDR3aa
TRBJ2-7	NA	NA	TRBV11-2	TGTGCCAGCAGCTTAGAGGGCAGGGGATTATACGAGCAGTACTTC	CASSLEGRGLYEQYF
TRBJ2-7	NA	TRBD2	TRBV7-2	TGTGCCAGCAGTTGGACTAGCGGTTACTCCTACGAGCAGTACTTC	CASSWTSGYSYEQYF
TRBJ1-2	NA	TRBD1	TRBV6-6	TGTGCCAGCAGACAGGGGGAATATGGCTACACCTTC	CASRQGEYGYTF
TRBJ2-3	NA	TRBD2	TRBV11-3	TGTGCCAGCAGCTTCGGAGGGAGGGCCGGGGCAGATACGCAGTATTTT	CASSFGGRAGADTQYF
TRBJ2-7	NA	NA	TRBV29-1	TGCAGCGTAGCCCCTGGTGGAGGGAGTAACGAGCAGTACTTC	CSVAPGGGSNEQYF
TRBJ2-6	NA	TRBD1	TRBV30	TGTGCCTGGGTGGACAGGGGCTTTGGGGCCAACGTCCTGACTTTC	CAWVDRGFGANVLTF
TRBJ2-7	NA	TRBD1	TRBV5-4	TGTGCCAGCAGCCCCGGGACAGGGATAGGGGTATTGTACTTC	CASSPGTGIGVLYF
TRBJ2-3	NA	TRBD2	TRBV6-6	TGCGCCAGCAGTAAAGCGGGGGGAAGCGGAGATACGCAGTATTTT	CASSKAGGSGDTQYF
TRBJ2-5	NA	NA	TRBV28	TGTGCCAGCAGTTTACCATCAGCGGAACCTAGGGAGACCCAGTACTTC	CASSLPSAEPRETQYF
TRBJ1-5	NA	NA	TRBV2	TGTGCCAGCTCATTGGCAGATAGCAATCAGCCCCAGCATTTT	CASSLADSNQPQHF
TRBJ2-3	NA	NA	TRBV7-9	TGTGCCAGCAGCTTTATCCCCACTATCCTGGATACGCAGTATTTT	CASSFIPTILDTQYF
TRBJ1-1	few	NA	TRBV25-1	TGTGCCACCGGAGGTGGGCTGGCTGTCACTGAAGCTTTCTTT	CATGGGLAVTEAFF
TRBJ1-4	NA	TRBD1	TRBV7-9	TGTGCCAGCGGACAGGACAGGACGAATGAAAAACTGTTTTTT	CASGQDRTNEKLFF
TRBJ1-6	NA	NA	TRBV15	TGTGCCACCAGCAGGGGAGTGGGATACCCCCTCCACTTT	CATSRGVGYPLHF
TRBJ2-7	NA	NA	TRBV7-9	TGTGCCAGCAGCTTAGTGGGCAGCTCGGCCATGGGCGAGCAGTACTTC	CASSLVGSSAMGEQYF
TRBJ2-7	NA	NA	TRBV21-1	TGTGCCAGCAGCAAAGAACAACCGACAGGGACCTCCTACGAGCAGTACTTC	CASSKEQPTGTSYEQYF
TRBJ2-5	few	NA	TRBV18	TGTGCCAGCTCTAAAAACCAGGGTCAAGAGACCCAGTACTTC	CASSKNQGQETQYF
TRBJ2-1	NA	NA	TRBV7-9	TGTGCCAGCAGCTTGGGCCAGACTAGCAGGGGCAATGAGCAGTTCTTC	CASSLGQTSRGNEQFF
TRBJ1-2	NA	NA	TRBV27	TGTGCCACCTCAGGGTCGGGGGTAAGAGGTGGCTACACCTTC	CATSGSGVRGGYTF
TRBJ1-4	NA	NA	TRBV30	TGTGCCTGGAGTGGCAGGGCGGGGGCTAATGAAAAACTGTTTTTT	CAWSGRAGANEKLFF
TRBJ2-3	NA	TRBD1	TRBV6-5	TGTGCCAGCACCCGGACAGGGTCAGCAGATACGCAGTATTTT	CASTRTGSADTQYF
TRBJ2-7	NA	NA	TRBV7-9	TGTTCCAGCGGGTACTGGGGGGGGCAATCCTACGAGCAGTACTTC	CSSGYWGGQSYEQYF
TRBJ1-1	NA	NA	TRBV7-3	TGTGCCAGCAGCTTAGGGGGGTCGAACACTGAAGCTTTCTTT	CASSLGGSNTEAFF
TRBJ2-2	NA	NA	TRBV9	TGTGCCAGCAGCGTAGAGGGGGTCGCGAACACCGGGGAGCTGTTTTTT	CASSVEGVANTGELFF
TRBJ2-1	NA	TRBD2	TRBV15	TGTGCCACCAGCACGGGGGGGAGCTCCTACAATGAGCAGTTCTTC	CATSTGGSSYNEQFF
TRBJ2-2	NA	NA	TRBV10-3	TGTGCCATCAGTGTTGTCAAGAACACCGGGGAGCTGTTTTTT	CAISVVKNTGELFF
TRBJ1-2	NA	NA	TRBV5-1	TGCGCCAGCAGCTTGGACGGTTCTAACTATGGCTACACCTTC	CASSLDGSNYGYTF
TRBJ2-7	NA	TRBD1	TRBV10-1	TGCGCCACCTTCGAGATCCAGGGGGCCTACGAGCAGTACTTC	CATFEIQGAYEQYF
TRBJ2-2	NA	TRBD1	TRBV28	TGTGCCAGCTGGCCTGACAGGGCCTACACCGGGGAGCTGTTTTTT	CASWPDRAYTGELFF
TRBJ2-7	NA	NA	TRBV7-2	TGTGCCAGCAGCTTGGCGGCCTTCGGGCAGTACTTC	CASSLAAFGQYF
TRBJ2-1	NA	TRBD2	TRBV2	TGTGCCAGCAGGCAAAAAGGGCTTCTAGCGGGAGTAGGCGATGAGCAGTTCTTC	CASRQKGLLAGVGDEQFF
TRBJ2-2	NA	TRBD2	TRBV7-3	TGTGCCAGCAGCTCACCAGCGGGGGGGCCTGGCGGGGAGCTGTTTTTT	CASSSPAGGPGGELFF
TRBJ1-1	few	TRBD1	TRBV6-4	TGTGCCAGCAGCCCGGACAGGATGAACACTGAAGCTTTCTTT	CASSPDRMNTEAFF
TRBJ2-5	once	TRBD1	TRBV6-1	TGTGCCAGCGCCCGGACAGGGACCCAAGAGACCCAGTACTTC	CASARTGTQETQYF
TRBJ1-1	NA	NA	TRBV5-1	TGCGCCACCAAGCTATCGCCCGCTTCCCGGTCGGAAGCTTTCTTT	CATKLSPASRSEAFF
TRBJ1-1	NA	NA	TRBV6-4	TGTGCCAGCAGTGGCTTTACAGGGAAGAACACTGAAGCTTTCTTT	CASSGFTGKNTEAFF
TRBJ2-1	once	TRBD1	TRBV2	TGTGCCAGCAGTTCTGGACAGGGGGCTCAGTTCTTC	CASSSGQGAQFF
TRBJ2-2	NA	TRBD1	TRBV11-2	TGTGCCAGCAGCCGAGGACAGGGGGGCACCGGGGAGCTGTTTTTT	CASSRGQGGTGELFF
TRBJ2-3	few	NA	TRBV28	TGTGCCAGCAGTTTGTACATTACAGGAAGCCTCGCAGATACGCAGTATTTT	CASSLYITGSLADTQYF
TRBJ2-7	NA	TRBD1	TRBV7-8	TGTGCCAGCAGCCCGACAGGGATCTACGAGCAGTACTTC	CASSPTGIYEQYF
TRBJ1-1	NA	NA	TRBV6-1	TGTGCCAGCAGTGAAATCAACGGGGGGAACACTGAAGCTTTCTTT	CASSEINGGNTEAFF